These T cell receptor beta chains were read from a single sample in a study of beta chain features in type 1 diabetes. Measured with immunoSEQ multiplex PCR; TCRdb has only the in-frame clones, and not every one. The table lists 850,000 to 900,000 clones, about 17% of them singletons, with 0.02% to 0.025% in the top ten. The sample comprised naive CD4+ T cells from blood. These receptors were taken from a woman under 30 in good health. The CDR3 runs from the conserved cysteine through the conserved F or W. The order of the fields is D gene, V gene, clone size, J gene, CDR3 DNA, CDR3 protein. The D gene is left open where the match is weak. Rows may omit the clone size; those that give it use once, few, many or a size class.

d_gene: TRBD1
v_gene: TRBV7-3
abundance: -
j_gene: TRBJ1-2
CDR3nt: TGTGCCAGCAGCCCCGGCCGGGACAGGGTTCATGGCTACACCTTC
CDR3aa: CASSPGRDRVHGYTF

d_gene: TRBD2
v_gene: TRBV11-2
abundance: -
j_gene: TRBJ2-3
CDR3nt: TGTGCCAGCAGCCTCCTGACTAGCGGCACAGATACGCAGTATTTT
CDR3aa: CASSLLTSGTDTQYF

d_gene: -
v_gene: TRBV9
abundance: -
j_gene: TRBJ2-1
CDR3nt: TGTGCCAGCAGCGTAGCGGCCGGAGGGCATGGCAATGAGCAGTTCTTC
CDR3aa: CASSVAAGGHGNEQFF

d_gene: -
v_gene: TRBV28
abundance: -
j_gene: TRBJ2-7
CDR3nt: TGTGCCAGCAGAGAGGAGGGCCGAACCTCCGAGCAGTACTTC
CDR3aa: CASREEGRTSEQYF

d_gene: -
v_gene: TRBV7-9
abundance: -
j_gene: TRBJ1-2
CDR3nt: TGTGCCAGCAGCTTAAGGGCCGAATATGGCTACACCTTC
CDR3aa: CASSLRAEYGYTF

d_gene: -
v_gene: TRBV5-1
abundance: few
j_gene: TRBJ1-1
CDR3nt: TGCGCCAGCAGCGGTACAGGGTACACTGAAGCTTTCTTT
CDR3aa: CASSGTGYTEAFF

d_gene: -
v_gene: TRBV2
abundance: -
j_gene: TRBJ2-5
CDR3nt: TGTGCCGGTGGGGACATCAAAGAGACCCAGTACTTC
CDR3aa: CAGGDIKETQYF

d_gene: -
v_gene: TRBV6-1
abundance: few
j_gene: TRBJ2-2
CDR3nt: TGTGCCAGCAGTCTTCTCCTGTTTAGCCGCGGGGAGCTGTTTTTT
CDR3aa: CASSLLLFSRGELFF

d_gene: -
v_gene: TRBV4-2
abundance: few
j_gene: TRBJ2-7
CDR3nt: TGTGCCAGCAGCCAAGATAGGACCGGGGGATTCTACGAGCAGTACTTC
CDR3aa: CASSQDRTGGFYEQYF

d_gene: -
v_gene: TRBV7-8
abundance: -
j_gene: TRBJ2-7
CDR3nt: TGTGCCAGCAGCTTAGAAAGGGCCTCCTACGAGCAGTACTTC
CDR3aa: CASSLERASYEQYF

d_gene: TRBD2
v_gene: TRBV7-9
abundance: -
j_gene: TRBJ2-2
CDR3nt: TGTGCCAGCAGCTTAAGCGTACTAGCGGTGAACACCGGGGAGCTGTTTTTT
CDR3aa: CASSLSVLAVNTGELFF

d_gene: -
v_gene: TRBV12-2
abundance: -
j_gene: TRBJ2-4
CDR3nt: TGTGCAAGTCGCTTTGAGGACAGGGGCTTAGCCAAAAACATTCAGTACTTC
CDR3aa: CASRFEDRGLAKNIQYF

d_gene: -
v_gene: TRBV19
abundance: -
j_gene: TRBJ1-5
CDR3nt: TGTGCCAGTACCACGGTTGGGGGGAATCAGCCCCAGCATTTT
CDR3aa: CASTTVGGNQPQHF

d_gene: -
v_gene: TRBV2
abundance: -
j_gene: TRBJ1-2
CDR3nt: TGTGCCAGCAGTGAATTAGGGAACTATGGCTACACCTTC
CDR3aa: CASSELGNYGYTF

d_gene: TRBD1
v_gene: TRBV25-1
abundance: -
j_gene: TRBJ2-5
CDR3nt: TGTGCCAGCAGTGAACGCCGACAGGGAGAGACCCAGTACTTC
CDR3aa: CASSERRQGETQYF

d_gene: -
v_gene: TRBV4-2
abundance: -
j_gene: TRBJ2-3
CDR3nt: TGTGCCAGCAGCCAAGAAGGGCGCACAGATACGCAGTATTTT
CDR3aa: CASSQEGRTDTQYF

d_gene: TRBD2
v_gene: TRBV10-3
abundance: few
j_gene: TRBJ2-2
CDR3nt: TGTGCCATCAGTGTGACTAGCGGCCTTAACACCGGGGAGCTGTTTTTT
CDR3aa: CAISVTSGLNTGELFF

d_gene: -
v_gene: TRBV7-6
abundance: -
j_gene: TRBJ2-2
CDR3nt: TGTGCCAGCAGCAATCACGGCCGGGGCACCGGGGAGCTGTTTTTT
CDR3aa: CASSNHGRGTGELFF

d_gene: TRBD2
v_gene: TRBV10-3
abundance: -
j_gene: TRBJ2-5
CDR3nt: TGTGCCATCAGCCCCAGGGCTAGCGGGATTGGGGAGACCCAGTACTTC
CDR3aa: CAISPRASGIGETQYF

d_gene: -
v_gene: TRBV7-2
abundance: few
j_gene: TRBJ1-5
CDR3nt: TGTGCCAGCAGCCTGACAGGTTTTCAGCCCCAGCATTTT
CDR3aa: CASSLTGFQPQHF

d_gene: TRBD2
v_gene: TRBV7-9
abundance: few
j_gene: TRBJ2-3
CDR3nt: TGTGCCAGCAGCCATGCCAGCGGGAGTAGCACAGATACGCAGTATTTT
CDR3aa: CASSHASGSSTDTQYF

d_gene: -
v_gene: TRBV6-1
abundance: few
j_gene: TRBJ1-2
CDR3nt: TGTGCCAGCAGTGACCGCGAGGTACACGGAGGCTACACCTTC
CDR3aa: CASSDREVHGGYTF

d_gene: -
v_gene: TRBV6-6
abundance: few
j_gene: TRBJ2-7
CDR3nt: TGTGCCAGCAGTTACTCGGGGGGTTCTAGGCGGGACGAGCAGTACTTC
CDR3aa: CASSYSGGSRRDEQYF

d_gene: -
v_gene: TRBV2
abundance: -
j_gene: TRBJ2-5
CDR3nt: TGTGCCAGCAGTGAAGAAGAGACCCAGTACTTC
CDR3aa: CASSEEETQYF

d_gene: -
v_gene: TRBV2
abundance: -
j_gene: TRBJ1-1
CDR3nt: TGTGCCAGCAGTGAAGTCCAGGGGATTTACACTGAAGCTTTCTTT
CDR3aa: CASSEVQGIYTEAFF

d_gene: -
v_gene: TRBV28
abundance: -
j_gene: TRBJ1-2
CDR3nt: TGTGCCAGCAGTTCATTCGAGTACAATGGCTACACCTTC
CDR3aa: CASSSFEYNGYTF

d_gene: TRBD2
v_gene: TRBV29-1
abundance: -
j_gene: TRBJ2-2
CDR3nt: TGCAGCGTTGACGCGACTAGCGGGTACACCGGGGAGCTGTTTTTT
CDR3aa: CSVDATSGYTGELFF

d_gene: -
v_gene: TRBV5-6
abundance: -
j_gene: TRBJ2-7
CDR3nt: TGTGCCAGCAGTCTCGAGGCTTACGAGCAGTACTTC
CDR3aa: CASSLEAYEQYF

d_gene: -
v_gene: TRBV14
abundance: -
j_gene: TRBJ2-5
CDR3nt: TGTGCCAGCAGCCAAGGACTCTGGACCCAGTACTTC
CDR3aa: CASSQGLWTQYF

d_gene: -
v_gene: TRBV6-5
abundance: few
j_gene: TRBJ2-3
CDR3nt: TGTGCCAGCAGTTACTCGATCGGAGGAGATACGCAGTATTTT
CDR3aa: CASSYSIGGDTQYF

d_gene: TRBD2
v_gene: TRBV9
abundance: few
j_gene: TRBJ2-1
CDR3nt: TGTGCCAGCAGCGTAAGGCTAGCGGGGTACAATGAGCAGTTCTTC
CDR3aa: CASSVRLAGYNEQFF

d_gene: -
v_gene: TRBV11-2
abundance: -
j_gene: TRBJ2-7
CDR3nt: TGTGCCAGCAGCTTAGTTTCAGGCTACGAGCAGTACTTC
CDR3aa: CASSLVSGYEQYF

d_gene: -
v_gene: TRBV28
abundance: -
j_gene: TRBJ1-4
CDR3nt: TGTGCCAGCAGTTTATCTGCCGGGGGGCGCGATGAAAAACTGTTTTTT
CDR3aa: CASSLSAGGRDEKLFF

d_gene: -
v_gene: TRBV7-9
abundance: -
j_gene: TRBJ2-2
CDR3nt: TGTGCCAGCAGCACCCGACAGGAAAGCACCGGGGAGCTGTTTTTT
CDR3aa: CASSTRQESTGELFF

d_gene: -
v_gene: TRBV6-6
abundance: -
j_gene: TRBJ2-5
CDR3nt: TGTGCCAGCAGATATACAGCAGGGAGCCAAGAGACCCAGTACTTC
CDR3aa: CASRYTAGSQETQYF

d_gene: -
v_gene: TRBV27
abundance: few
j_gene: TRBJ1-1
CDR3nt: TGTGCCAGCAGTCTTACGGCAAGGCCTTGGGGGGGCACTGAAGCTTTCTTT
CDR3aa: CASSLTARPWGGTEAFF

d_gene: TRBD2
v_gene: TRBV27
abundance: -
j_gene: TRBJ2-1
CDR3nt: TGTGCCAGCAGTTTACGGACTAGCGGCCTCAATGAGCAGTTCTTC
CDR3aa: CASSLRTSGLNEQFF

d_gene: -
v_gene: TRBV19
abundance: few
j_gene: TRBJ1-2
CDR3nt: TGTGCCAGCCAGGCATCAGGCGGTCGGGGCTACACCTTC
CDR3aa: CASQASGGRGYTF

d_gene: -
v_gene: TRBV27
abundance: few
j_gene: TRBJ2-2
CDR3nt: TGTGCCAGCAGTTTCGAGGGACTCGGGGAGCTGTTTTTT
CDR3aa: CASSFEGLGELFF

d_gene: -
v_gene: TRBV11-2
abundance: once
j_gene: TRBJ2-3
CDR3nt: TGTGCCAGCAGCCTCCATTTTACAGATACGCAGTATTTT
CDR3aa: CASSLHFTDTQYF

d_gene: -
v_gene: TRBV4-3
abundance: -
j_gene: TRBJ2-1
CDR3nt: TGCGCCAGCAGCCAACGACGGTACAATGAGCAGTTCTTC
CDR3aa: CASSQRRYNEQFF

d_gene: TRBD2
v_gene: TRBV18
abundance: -
j_gene: TRBJ2-2
CDR3nt: TGTGCCAGCTCACCCCCTCTAGCGGCTACGAACACCGGGGAGCTGTTTTTT
CDR3aa: CASSPPLAATNTGELFF

d_gene: -
v_gene: TRBV2
abundance: -
j_gene: TRBJ2-5
CDR3nt: TGTGCCAGCAGCCAGGGACGGCGGGAGACCCAGTACTTC
CDR3aa: CASSQGRRETQYF

d_gene: -
v_gene: TRBV28
abundance: -
j_gene: TRBJ1-5
CDR3nt: TGTGCCAGCAGTTCGAAAATGAGGAATCAGCCCCAGCATTTT
CDR3aa: CASSSKMRNQPQHF

d_gene: -
v_gene: TRBV4-2
abundance: -
j_gene: TRBJ2-3
CDR3nt: TGTGCCAGCAGCCAAGCGCATGCAGATACGCAGTATTTT
CDR3aa: CASSQAHADTQYF